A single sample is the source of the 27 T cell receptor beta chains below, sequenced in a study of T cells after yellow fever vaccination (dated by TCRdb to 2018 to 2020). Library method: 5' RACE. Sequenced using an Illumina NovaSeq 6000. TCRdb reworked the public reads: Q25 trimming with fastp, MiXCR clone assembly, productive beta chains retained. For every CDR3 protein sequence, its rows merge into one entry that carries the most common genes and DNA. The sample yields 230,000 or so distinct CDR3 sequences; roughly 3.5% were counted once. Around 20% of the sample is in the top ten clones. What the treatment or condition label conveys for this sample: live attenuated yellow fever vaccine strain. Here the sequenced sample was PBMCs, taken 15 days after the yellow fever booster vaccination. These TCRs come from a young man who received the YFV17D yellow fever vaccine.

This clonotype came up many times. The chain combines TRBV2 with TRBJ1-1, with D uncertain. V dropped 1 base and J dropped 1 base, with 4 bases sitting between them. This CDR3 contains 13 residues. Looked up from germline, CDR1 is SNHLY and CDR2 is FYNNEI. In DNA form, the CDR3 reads TGTGCCAGCAGTGAAGGGTCGAACACTGAAGCTTTCTTT. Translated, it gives CASSEGSNTEAFF.

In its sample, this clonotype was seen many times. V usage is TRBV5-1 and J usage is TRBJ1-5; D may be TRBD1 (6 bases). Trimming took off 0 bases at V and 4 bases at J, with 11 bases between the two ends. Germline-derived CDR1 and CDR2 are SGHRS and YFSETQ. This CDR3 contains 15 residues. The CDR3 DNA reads TGCGCCAGCAGCTTGGGCGGGGGCCCGAATCAGCCCCAGCATTTT. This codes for CASSLGGGPNQPQHF.

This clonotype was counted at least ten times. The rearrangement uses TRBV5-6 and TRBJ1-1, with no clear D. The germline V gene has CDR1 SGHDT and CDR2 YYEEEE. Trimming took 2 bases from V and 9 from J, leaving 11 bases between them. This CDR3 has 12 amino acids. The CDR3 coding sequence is TGTGCCAGCAGCTTCGGGCCGGCCCAAGCTTTCTTT. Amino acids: CASSFGPAQAFF.

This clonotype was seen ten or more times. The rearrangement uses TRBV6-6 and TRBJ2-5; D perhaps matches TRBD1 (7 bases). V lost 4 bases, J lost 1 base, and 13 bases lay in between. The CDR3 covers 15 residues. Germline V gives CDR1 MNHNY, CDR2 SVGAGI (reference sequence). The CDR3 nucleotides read TGTGCCAGCAGTTCTGCCAGGGGGGCCCAAGAGACCCAGTACTTC. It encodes CASSSARGAQETQYF.

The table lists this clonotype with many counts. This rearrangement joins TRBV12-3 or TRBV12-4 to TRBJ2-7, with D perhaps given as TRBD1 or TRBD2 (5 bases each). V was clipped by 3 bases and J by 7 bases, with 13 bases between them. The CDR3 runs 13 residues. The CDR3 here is CASSFNQRGEQYF. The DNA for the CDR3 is TGTGCCAGCAGTTTTAATCAGAGGGGAGAGCAGTACTTC.

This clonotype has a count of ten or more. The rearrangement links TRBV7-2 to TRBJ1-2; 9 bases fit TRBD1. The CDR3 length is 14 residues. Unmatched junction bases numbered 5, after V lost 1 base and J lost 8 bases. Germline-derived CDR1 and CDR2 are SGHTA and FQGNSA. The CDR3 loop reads CASSLEGQGLGYTF. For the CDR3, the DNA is TGTGCCAGCAGCTTAGAGGGACAGGGACTCGGCTACACCTTC.

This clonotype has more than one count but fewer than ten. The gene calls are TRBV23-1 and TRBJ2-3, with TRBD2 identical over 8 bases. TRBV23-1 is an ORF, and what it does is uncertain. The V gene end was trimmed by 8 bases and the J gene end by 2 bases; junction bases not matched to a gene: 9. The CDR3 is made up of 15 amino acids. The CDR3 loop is CASQRGQKFTDTQYF. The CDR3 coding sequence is TGCGCCAGCCAGCGGGGGCAAAAATTCACAGATACGCAGTATTTT.

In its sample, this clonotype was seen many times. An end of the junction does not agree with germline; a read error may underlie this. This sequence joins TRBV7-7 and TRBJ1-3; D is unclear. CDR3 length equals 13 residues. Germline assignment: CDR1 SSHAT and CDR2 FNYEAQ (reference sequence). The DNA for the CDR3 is TGTGCTAGCAGCTCCTCCTCTGGAAACACCATATATTTT. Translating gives CASSSSSGNTIYF.

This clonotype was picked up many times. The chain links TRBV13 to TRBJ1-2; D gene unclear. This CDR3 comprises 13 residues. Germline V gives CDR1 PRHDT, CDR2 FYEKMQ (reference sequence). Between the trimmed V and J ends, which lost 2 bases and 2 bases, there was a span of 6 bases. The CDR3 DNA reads TGTGCCAGCAGCTTACAGGAGAACTATGGCTACACCTTC. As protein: CASSLQENYGYTF.

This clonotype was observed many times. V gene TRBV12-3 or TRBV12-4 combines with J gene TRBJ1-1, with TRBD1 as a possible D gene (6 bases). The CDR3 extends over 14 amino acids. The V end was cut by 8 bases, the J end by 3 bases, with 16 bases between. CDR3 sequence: CASRHGTMDTEAFF. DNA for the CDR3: TGTGCCAGCCGTCACGGGACAATGGACACTGAAGCTTTCTTT.

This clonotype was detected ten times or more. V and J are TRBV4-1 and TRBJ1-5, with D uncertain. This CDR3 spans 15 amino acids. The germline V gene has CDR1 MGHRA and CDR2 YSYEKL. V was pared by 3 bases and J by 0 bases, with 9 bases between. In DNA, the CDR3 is TGCGCCAGCAGCCACCGACACCATAGCAATCAGCCCCAGCATTTT. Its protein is CASSHRHHSNQPQHF.

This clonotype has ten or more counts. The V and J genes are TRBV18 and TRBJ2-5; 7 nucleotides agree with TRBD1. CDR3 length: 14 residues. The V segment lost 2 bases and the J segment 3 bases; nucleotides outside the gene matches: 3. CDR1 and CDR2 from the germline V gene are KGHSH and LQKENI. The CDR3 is CASSPGTEEETQYF. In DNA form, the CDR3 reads TGTGCCAGCTCACCAGGGACAGAAGAAGAGACCCAGTACTTC.

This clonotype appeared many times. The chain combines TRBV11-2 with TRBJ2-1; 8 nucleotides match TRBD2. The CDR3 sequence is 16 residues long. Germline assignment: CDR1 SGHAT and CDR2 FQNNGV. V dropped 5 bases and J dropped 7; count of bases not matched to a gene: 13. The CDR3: CASSRPGTRFQNEQFF. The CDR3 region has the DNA TGTGCCAGCAGCCGCCCCGGGACTAGGTTTCAAAATGAGCAGTTCTTC.

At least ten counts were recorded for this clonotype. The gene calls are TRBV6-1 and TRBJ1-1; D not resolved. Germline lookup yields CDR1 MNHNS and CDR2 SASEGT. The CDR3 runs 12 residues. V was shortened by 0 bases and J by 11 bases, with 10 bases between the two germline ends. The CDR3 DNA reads TGTGCCAGCAGTGAAGCAGGGTTGAAGGCTTTCTTT. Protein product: CASSEAGLKAFF.

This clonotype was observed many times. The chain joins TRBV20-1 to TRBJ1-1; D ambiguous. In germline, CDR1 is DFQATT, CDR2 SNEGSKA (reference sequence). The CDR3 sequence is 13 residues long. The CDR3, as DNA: TGCAGCTACTCTACGTCGGTGAACACTGAAGCTTTCTTT. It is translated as CSYSTSVNTEAFF.

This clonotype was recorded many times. DNA of the CDR3: TGCGCCAGCAGCTTGACAGGGGCAGGGGCCAACGTCCTGACTTTC. Translation gives CASSLTGAGANVLTF. The genes are TRBV5-1 and TRBJ2-6, with 7 bases identical to TRBD1. Germline lookup yields CDR1 SGHRS and CDR2 YFSETQ. With V trimmed by 1 base and J by 4 bases, 2 bases remained unmatched. This CDR3 contains 15 residues.

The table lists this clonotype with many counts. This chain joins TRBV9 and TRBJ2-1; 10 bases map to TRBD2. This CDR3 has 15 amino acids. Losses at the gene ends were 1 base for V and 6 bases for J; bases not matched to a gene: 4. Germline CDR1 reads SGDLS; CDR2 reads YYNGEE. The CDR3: CASSVRSSGGNEQFF. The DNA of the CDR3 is TGTGCCAGCAGCGTAAGGTCTAGCGGGGGCAATGAGCAGTTCTTC.

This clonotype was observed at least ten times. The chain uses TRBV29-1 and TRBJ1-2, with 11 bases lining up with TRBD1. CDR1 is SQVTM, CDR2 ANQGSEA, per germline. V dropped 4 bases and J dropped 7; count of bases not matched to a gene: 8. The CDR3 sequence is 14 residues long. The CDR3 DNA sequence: TGCAGCGTTGTGGGGGGACAGGGGGGTCGTGGCTACACCTTC. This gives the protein CSVVGGQGGRGYTF.

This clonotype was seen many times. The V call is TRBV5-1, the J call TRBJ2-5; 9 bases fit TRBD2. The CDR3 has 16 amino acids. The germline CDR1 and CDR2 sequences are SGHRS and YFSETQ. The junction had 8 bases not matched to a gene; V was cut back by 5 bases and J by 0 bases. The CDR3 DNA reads TGCGCCAGCAGTGGTAGGGCTAGCGGGAACCAAGAGACCCAGTACTTC. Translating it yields CASSGRASGNQETQYF.

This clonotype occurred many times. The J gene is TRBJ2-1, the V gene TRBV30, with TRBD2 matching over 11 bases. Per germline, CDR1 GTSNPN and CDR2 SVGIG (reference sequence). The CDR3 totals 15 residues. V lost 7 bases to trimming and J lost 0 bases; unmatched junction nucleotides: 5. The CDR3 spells CAFSGGGISYNEQFF. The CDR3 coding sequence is TGTGCCTTTAGCGGGGGGGGAATCTCCTACAATGAGCAGTTCTTC.

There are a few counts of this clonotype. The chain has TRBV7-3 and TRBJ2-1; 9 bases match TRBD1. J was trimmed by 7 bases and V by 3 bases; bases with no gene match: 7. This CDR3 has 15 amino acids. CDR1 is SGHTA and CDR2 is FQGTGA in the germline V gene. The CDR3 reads CASSLSGTGINEQFF. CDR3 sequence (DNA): TGTGCCAGCAGCTTGTCCGGGACAGGGATAAATGAGCAGTTCTTC.

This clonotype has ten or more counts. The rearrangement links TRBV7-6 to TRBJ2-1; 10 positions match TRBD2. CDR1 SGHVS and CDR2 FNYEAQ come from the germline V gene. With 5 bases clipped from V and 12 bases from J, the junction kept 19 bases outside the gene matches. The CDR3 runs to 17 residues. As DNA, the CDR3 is TGTGCCAGCAGCCCGAGAGCTCCGGGACTAGCGCCGTCCGTGCAGTTCTTC. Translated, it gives CASSPRAPGLAPSVQFF. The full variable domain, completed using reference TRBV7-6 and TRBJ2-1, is GAGVSQSPRYKVTKRGQDVALRCDPISGHVSLYWYRQALGQGPEFLTYFNYEAQQDKSGLPNDRFSAERPEGSISTLTIQRTEQRDSAMYRCASSPRAPGLAPSVQFFGPGTRLTVL.

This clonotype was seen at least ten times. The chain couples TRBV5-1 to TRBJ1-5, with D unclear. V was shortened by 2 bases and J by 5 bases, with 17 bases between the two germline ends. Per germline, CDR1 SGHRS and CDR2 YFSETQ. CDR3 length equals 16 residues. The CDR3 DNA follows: TGCGCCAGCAGCTTCCTTCCCGGCCAAAACTATCAGCCCCAGCATTTT. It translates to CASSFLPGQNYQPQHF.

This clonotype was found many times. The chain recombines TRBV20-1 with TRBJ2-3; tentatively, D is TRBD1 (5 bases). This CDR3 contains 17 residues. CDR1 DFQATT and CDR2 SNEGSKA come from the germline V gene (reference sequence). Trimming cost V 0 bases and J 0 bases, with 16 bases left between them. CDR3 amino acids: CSARDLVGAASTDTQYF. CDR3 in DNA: TGCAGTGCTAGAGACCTGGTAGGGGCGGCCAGCACAGATACGCAGTATTTT.

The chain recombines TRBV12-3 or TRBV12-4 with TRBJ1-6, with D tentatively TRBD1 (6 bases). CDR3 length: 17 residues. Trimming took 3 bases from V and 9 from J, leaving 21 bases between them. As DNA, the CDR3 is TGTGCCAGCAGTTTTCGGAATAATGGACAGCAGCCTTCACCCCTCCACTTT. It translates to CASSFRNNGQQPSPLHF.

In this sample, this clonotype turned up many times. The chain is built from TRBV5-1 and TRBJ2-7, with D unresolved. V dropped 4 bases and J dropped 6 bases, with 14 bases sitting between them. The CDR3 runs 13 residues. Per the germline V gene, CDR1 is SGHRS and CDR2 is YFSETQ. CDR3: CASSTGVSGEQYF. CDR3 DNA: TGCGCCAGCAGCACTGGGGTGTCAGGCGAGCAGTACTTC. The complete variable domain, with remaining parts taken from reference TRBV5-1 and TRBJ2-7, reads KAGVTQTPRYLIKTRGQQVTLSCSPISGHRSVSWYQQTPGQGLQFLFEYFSETQRNKGNFPGRFSGRQFSNSRSEMNVSTLELGDSALYLCASSTGVSGEQYFGPGTRLTVT.

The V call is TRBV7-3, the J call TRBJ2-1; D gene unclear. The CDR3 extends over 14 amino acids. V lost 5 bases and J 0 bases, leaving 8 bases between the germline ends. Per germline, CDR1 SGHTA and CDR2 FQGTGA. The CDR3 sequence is CASSPDNSYNEQFF. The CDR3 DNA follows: TGTGCCAGCAGCCCAGACAACTCCTACAATGAGCAGTTCTTC.